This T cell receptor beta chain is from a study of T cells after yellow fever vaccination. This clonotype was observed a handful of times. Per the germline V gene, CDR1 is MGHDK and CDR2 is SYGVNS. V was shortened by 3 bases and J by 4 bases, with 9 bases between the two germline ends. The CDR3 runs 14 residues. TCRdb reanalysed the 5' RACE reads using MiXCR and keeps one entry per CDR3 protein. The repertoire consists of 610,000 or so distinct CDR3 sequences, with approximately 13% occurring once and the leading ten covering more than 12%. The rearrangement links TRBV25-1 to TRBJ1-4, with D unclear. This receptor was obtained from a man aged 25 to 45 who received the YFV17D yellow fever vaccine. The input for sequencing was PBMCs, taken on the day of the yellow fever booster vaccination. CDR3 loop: CASSEGSYNEKLFF. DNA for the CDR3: TGTGCCAGCAGTGAGGGGAGCTATAATGAAAAACTGTTTTTT. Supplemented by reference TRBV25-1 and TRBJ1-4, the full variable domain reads EADIYQTPRYLVIGTGKKITLECSQTMGHDKMYWYQQDPGMELHLIHYSYGVNSTEKGDLSSESTVSRIRTEHFPLTLESARPSHTSQYLCASSEGSYNEKLFFGSGTQLSVL.